This TCR beta chain is from a study of tumor and adjacent non-tumor tissue in lung cancer. As for the study in general: Histology: around twelve adenocarcinoma, a couple of squamous cell carcinoma, 1 small cell lung cancer. Samples averaged around 4 million productive TCRbeta reads each. Overall study findings and caveats: Patients with more diverse tumor TCRs had worse survival.

No cell sorting was done before RNA was extracted from the tissue. Donors were chemotherapy-naive, newly diagnosed lung cancer surgical patients in China, August–late 2014. A word on this clonotype: Its antigen is unknown. A junction boundary mismatches the germline segment, possibly from a read error.

Three rounds of nested PCR, following a modified ARM-PCR protocol, produced the TCRbeta library. TCRdb reprocessed the multiplex PCR reads via MiXCR and lists one record per CDR3 protein. This table holds about 75,000 distinct CDR3 sequences, over 75% found once. Germline CDR1 reads MNHNY; CDR2 reads SVGAGI (reference sequence). CDR3 length: 14 residues. The chain couples TRBV6-6 to TRBJ2-3, with D possibly TRBD1 on 6 matching bases. The clonotype was recovered from a woman between 45 and 65 years old with non-small cell lung cancer. The material sequenced was lung tumor tissue. The CDR3 sequence is CDTSAQGHTDTQYF. In DNA form, the CDR3 reads TGTGACACCAGCGCCCAGGGACACACAGATACACAGTATTTT.